The 3 T cell receptor beta chains listed next were all sequenced from one sample in a study of cytomegalovirus exposure and HLA in healthy donors. The PCR employed 60 Vbeta primers together with 13 Jbeta primers. Here immunoSEQ multiplex PCR was the method, and the copy in TCRdb shows in-frame clones only, minus some. The sample lists around 130,000 clones, about 78% occurring once. Sequencing was done on a sample of PBMCs. The receptors derive from a human donor in good health.

The rearrangement uses TRBV28 and TRBJ2-2; 9 bases line up with TRBD2. Germline V gene data show CDR1 as MDHEN and CDR2 as SYDVKM. The CDR3 runs to 18 residues. V trimming: 3 bases; J trimming: 3 bases; junction bases outside the gene matches: 11. The DNA of the CDR3 is TGTGCCAGCAGTTTTAACGGAATAGCGGGAGTTGACACCGGGGAGCTGTTTTTT. Translation gives CASSFNGIAGVDTGELFF.

The genes are TRBV19 and TRBJ1-5; TRBD1 aligns across 7 bases. This CDR3 region has 15 residues. Germline CDR1 is LNHDA and CDR2 is SQIVND (reference sequence). The ends lost 10 bases at V and 2 bases at J; junction bases unmatched: 11. The CDR3: CATGNRGMGNQPQHF. Here the CDR3 DNA reads TGTGCCACGGGTAACAGGGGTATGGGCAATCAGCCCCAGCATTTT.

This clone was detected a few times. V gene TRBV27 combines with J gene TRBJ2-4; 9 bases match TRBD1. CDR1 is MNHEY, CDR2 SMNVEV, per germline (reference sequence). There are 14 residues in the CDR3. V was clipped by 5 bases and J by 7 bases; unmatched bases: 6. CDR3 residues: CASSPHGTGNIQYF. DNA of the CDR3: TGTGCCAGCAGTCCTCATGGGACAGGGAACATTCAGTACTTC.